The T cell receptor beta chain under discussion was sequenced for a study of early T cells in non-severe SARS-CoV-2 infection. This clonotype was seen ten or more times. Individually, cDNA molecules had unique molecular identifiers attached to them. MiXCR, applied by TCRdb to the 5' RACE reads, yields one record per CDR3 protein. Of some 29,000 distinct CDR3 sequences in the sample, around 6% were seen once. The germline V gene encodes CDR1 LGHNA and CDR2 YSLEER. V was clipped by 3 bases and J by 5 bases; unmatched bases: 4. The CDR3 is 15 amino acids. The sequencing input was whole blood. This clonotype originated in an adult who was a healthcare worker with PCR-confirmed SARS-CoV-2 infection or an uninfected control (not recorded which). The chain recombines TRBV4-3 with TRBJ2-2; TRBD1 matches at 9 bases. The chain's CDR3 is CASSQDRGVTGELFF. The CDR3 DNA reads as TGCGCCAGCAGCCAGGACAGGGGTGTAACCGGGGAGCTGTTTTTT.